This T cell receptor beta chain was identified during a study of blood T cells in healthy people across ages. Germline V gene lookup returns CDR1 SGHTA and CDR2 FQGNSA. The CDR3 is 15 residues long. The V end lost 2 bases, the J end lost 4 bases, and 14 bases lay between the germline ends. Primers used in a second PCR of about 6 to 12 cycles were a sample-barcoded 5' primer and a J-beta primer mix. One entry per CDR3 protein, called by TCRdb with MiXCR from the 5' RACE reads. The sample records 790,000 or so distinct CDR3 sequences, more than 55% being singletons. The source of this sequence is a man in his forties in good health. The sample taken for sequencing was blood. This sequence joins TRBV7-2 and TRBJ2-5, with TRBD2 as a possible D gene (6 bases). CDR3 in DNA: TGTGCCAGCAGCTTAACAGGAGGAGGGGCAGAGACCCAGTACTTC. Encoded protein: CASSLTGGGAETQYF.